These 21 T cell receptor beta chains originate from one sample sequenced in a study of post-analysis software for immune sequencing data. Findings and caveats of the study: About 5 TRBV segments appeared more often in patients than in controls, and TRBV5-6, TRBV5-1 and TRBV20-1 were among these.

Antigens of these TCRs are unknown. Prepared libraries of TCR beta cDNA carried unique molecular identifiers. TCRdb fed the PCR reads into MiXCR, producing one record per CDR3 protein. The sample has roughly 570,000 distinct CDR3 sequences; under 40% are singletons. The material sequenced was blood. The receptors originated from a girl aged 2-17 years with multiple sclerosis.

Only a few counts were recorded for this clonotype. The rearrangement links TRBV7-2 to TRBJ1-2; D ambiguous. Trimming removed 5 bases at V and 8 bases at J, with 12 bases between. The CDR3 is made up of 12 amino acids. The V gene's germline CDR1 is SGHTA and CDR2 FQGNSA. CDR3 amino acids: CASSATVSGYTF. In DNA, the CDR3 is TGTGCCAGCAGCGCCACAGTGAGCGGCTACACCTTC.

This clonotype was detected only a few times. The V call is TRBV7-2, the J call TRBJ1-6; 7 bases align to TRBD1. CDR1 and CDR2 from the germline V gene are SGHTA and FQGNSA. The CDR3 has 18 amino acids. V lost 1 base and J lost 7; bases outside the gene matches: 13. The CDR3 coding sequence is TGTGCCAGCAGCTTAGGCCTACAGGGGTTCCTCAGGAATTCACCCCTCCACTTT. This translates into CASSLGLQGFLRNSPLHF.

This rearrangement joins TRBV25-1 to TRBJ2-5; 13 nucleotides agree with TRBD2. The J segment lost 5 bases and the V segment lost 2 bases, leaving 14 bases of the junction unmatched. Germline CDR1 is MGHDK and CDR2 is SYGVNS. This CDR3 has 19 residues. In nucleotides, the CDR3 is TGTGCCAGCAGTGAAAGTCAGCTTGGGACTAGCGGGGAAGGGGAGACCCAGTACTTC. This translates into CASSESQLGTSGEGETQYF.

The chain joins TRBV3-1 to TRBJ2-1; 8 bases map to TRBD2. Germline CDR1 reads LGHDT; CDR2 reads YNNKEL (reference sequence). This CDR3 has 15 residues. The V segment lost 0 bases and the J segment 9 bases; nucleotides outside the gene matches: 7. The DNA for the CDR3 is TGTGCCAGCAGCCAAGATAATATCGGGGGGGGTGAGCAGTTCTTC. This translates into CASSQDNIGGGEQFF.

The CDR3 region is CASRRDRGLRNTEAFF. The CDR3 DNA reads as TGTGCCAGCAGAAGGGACAGGGGGTTGAGAAACACTGAAGCTTTCTTT. The V and J genes are TRBV6-5 and TRBJ1-1; TRBD1 agrees at 11 bases. This CDR3 is 16 amino acids long. The V gene end was trimmed by 6 bases and the J gene end by 2 bases; junction bases not matched to a gene: 8. Germline lookup yields CDR1 MNHEY and CDR2 SVGAGI.

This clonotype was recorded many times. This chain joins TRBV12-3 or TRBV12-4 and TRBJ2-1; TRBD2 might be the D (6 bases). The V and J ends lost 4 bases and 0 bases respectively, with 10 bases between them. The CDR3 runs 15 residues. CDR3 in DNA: TGTGCCAGCAGTTCGACTAGGGACTCCTACAATGAGCAGTTCTTC. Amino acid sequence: CASSSTRDSYNEQFF.

The CDR3 reads CASSQDLRQRQFF. The DNA of the CDR3 is TGTGCCAGCAGCCAAGATCTACGACAGAGACAGTTCTTC. The chain employs TRBV3-1 and TRBJ2-1; maybe TRBD1 (5 bases). CDR1 is LGHDT, CDR2 YNNKEL, per germline (reference sequence). Trimming stripped 0 bases from V and 13 bases from J, with 13 bases between. The CDR3 runs 13 residues.

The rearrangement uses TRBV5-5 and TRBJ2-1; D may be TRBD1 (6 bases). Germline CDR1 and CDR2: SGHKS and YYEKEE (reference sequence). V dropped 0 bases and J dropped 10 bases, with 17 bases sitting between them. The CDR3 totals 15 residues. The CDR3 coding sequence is TGTGCCAGCAGCTTGGGGGGCCACACCGGGACAGAGCAGTTCTTC. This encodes CASSLGGHTGTEQFF. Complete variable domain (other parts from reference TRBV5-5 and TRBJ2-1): DAGVTQSPTHLIKTRGQQVTLRCSPISGHKSVSWYQQVLGQGPQFIFQYYEKEERGRGNFPDRFSARQFPNYSSELNVNALLLGDSALYLCASSLGGHTGTEQFFGPGTRLTVL.

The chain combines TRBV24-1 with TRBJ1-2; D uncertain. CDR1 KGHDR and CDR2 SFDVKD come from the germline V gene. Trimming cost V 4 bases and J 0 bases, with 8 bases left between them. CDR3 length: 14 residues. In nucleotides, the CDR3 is TGTGCCACCAGTGACGTTACAGCTAACTATGGCTACACCTTC. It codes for CATSDVTANYGYTF.

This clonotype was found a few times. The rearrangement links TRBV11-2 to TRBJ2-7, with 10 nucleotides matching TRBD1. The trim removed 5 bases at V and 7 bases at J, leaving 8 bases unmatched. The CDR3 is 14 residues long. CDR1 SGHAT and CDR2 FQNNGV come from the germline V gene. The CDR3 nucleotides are TGTGCCAGCAGCAAAGGGACAGGGGCTGGGGAGCAGTACTTC. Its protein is CASSKGTGAGEQYF.

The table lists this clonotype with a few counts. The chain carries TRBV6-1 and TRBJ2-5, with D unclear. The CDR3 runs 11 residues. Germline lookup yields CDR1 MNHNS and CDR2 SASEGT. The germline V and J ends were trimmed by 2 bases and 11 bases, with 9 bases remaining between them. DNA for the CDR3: TGTGCCAGCAGTGAAAGGAGAGAGCAGTACTTC. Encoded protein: CASSERREQYF.

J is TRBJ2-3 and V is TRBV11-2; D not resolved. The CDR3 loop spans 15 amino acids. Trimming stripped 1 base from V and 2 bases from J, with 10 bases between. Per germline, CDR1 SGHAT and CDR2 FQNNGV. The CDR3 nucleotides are TGTGCCAGCAGCTTAGCGGCGAGAACCACAGATACGCAGTATTTT. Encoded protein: CASSLAARTTDTQYF.

DNA for the CDR3: TGTGCCAGCAAGGTCGATAGCAATCAGCCCCAGCATTTT. Translated, it gives CASKVDSNQPQHF. The V and J genes are TRBV28 and TRBJ1-5; D is ambiguous. V was shortened by 7 bases and J by 0 bases, with 7 bases between the two germline ends. This CDR3 has 13 amino acids. The germline CDR1 and CDR2 sequences are MDHEN and SYDVKM.

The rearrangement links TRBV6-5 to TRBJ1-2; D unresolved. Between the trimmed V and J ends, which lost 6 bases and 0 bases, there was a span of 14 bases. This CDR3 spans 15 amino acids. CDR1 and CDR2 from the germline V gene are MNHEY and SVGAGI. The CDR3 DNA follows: TGTGCCAGCAGGAAAACTGATATCGCTAACTATGGCTACACCTTC. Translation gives CASRKTDIANYGYTF.

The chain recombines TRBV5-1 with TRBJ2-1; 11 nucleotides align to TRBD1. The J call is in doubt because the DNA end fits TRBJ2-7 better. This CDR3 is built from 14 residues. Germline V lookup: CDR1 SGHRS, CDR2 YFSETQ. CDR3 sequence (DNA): TGCGCCAGCAGCCCCGGGGGACAGGGGGACGAGCAGTACTTC. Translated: CASSPGGQGDEQYF.

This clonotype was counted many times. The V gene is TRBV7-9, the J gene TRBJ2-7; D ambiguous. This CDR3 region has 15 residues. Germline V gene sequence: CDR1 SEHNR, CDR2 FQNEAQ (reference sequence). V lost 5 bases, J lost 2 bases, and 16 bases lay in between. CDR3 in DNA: TGTGCCAGCAGCCTAGGCCACCCGACCACCTACGAGCAGTACTTC. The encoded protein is CASSLGHPTTYEQYF.

In nucleotides, the CDR3 is TGCAGCGTTGAAGGGGACAGGGGTGAAGCTTTCTTT. Encoded protein: CSVEGDRGEAFF. The genes are TRBV29-1 and TRBJ1-1; 10 bases match TRBD1. CDR1 is SQVTM and CDR2 is ANQGSEA in the germline V gene. This CDR3 has 12 residues. After removal of 1 base from V and 7 bases from J, the junction contained 0 bases not matched to a gene.

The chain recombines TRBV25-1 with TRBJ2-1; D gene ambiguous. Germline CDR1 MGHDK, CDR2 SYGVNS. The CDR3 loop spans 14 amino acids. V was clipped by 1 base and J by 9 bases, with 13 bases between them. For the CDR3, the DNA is TGTGCCAGCAGTGAATCTCAGCAGGAGACTGAGCAGTTCTTC. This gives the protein CASSESQQETEQFF.

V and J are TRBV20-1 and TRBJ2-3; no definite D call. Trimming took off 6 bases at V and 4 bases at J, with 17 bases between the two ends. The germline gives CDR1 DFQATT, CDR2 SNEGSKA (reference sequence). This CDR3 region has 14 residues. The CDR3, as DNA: TGCAGTGCGAAATTCACCCAGGCCCCAGATACGCAGTATTTT. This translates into CSAKFTQAPDTQYF.

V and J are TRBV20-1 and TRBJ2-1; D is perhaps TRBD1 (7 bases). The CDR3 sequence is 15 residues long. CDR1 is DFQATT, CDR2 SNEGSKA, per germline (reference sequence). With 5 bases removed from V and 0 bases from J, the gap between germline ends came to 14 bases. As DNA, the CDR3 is TGCAGTGCTCGAGGACAGGAGGGCTCCTACAATGAGCAGTTCTTC. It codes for CSARGQEGSYNEQFF.

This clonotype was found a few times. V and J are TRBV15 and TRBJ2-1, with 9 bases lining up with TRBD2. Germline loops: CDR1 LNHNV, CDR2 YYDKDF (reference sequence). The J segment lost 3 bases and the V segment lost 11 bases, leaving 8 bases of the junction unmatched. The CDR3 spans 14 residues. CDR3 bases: TGTGCCGTCCGACTAGCGGAGGACTACAATGAGCAGTTCTTC. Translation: CAVRLAEDYNEQFF.